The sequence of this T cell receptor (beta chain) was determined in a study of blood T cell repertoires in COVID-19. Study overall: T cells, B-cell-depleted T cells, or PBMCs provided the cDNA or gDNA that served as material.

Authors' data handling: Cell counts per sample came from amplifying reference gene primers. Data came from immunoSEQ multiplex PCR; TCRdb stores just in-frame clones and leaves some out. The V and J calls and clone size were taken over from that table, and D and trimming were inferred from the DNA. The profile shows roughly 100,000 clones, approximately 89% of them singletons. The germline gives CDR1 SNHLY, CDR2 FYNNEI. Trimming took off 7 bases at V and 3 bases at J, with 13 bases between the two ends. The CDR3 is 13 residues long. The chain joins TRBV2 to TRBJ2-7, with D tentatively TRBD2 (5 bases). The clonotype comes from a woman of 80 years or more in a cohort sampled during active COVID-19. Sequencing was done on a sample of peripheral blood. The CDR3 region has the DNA TGTGCCAGCACCGCGACGGGGATCTACGAGCAGTACTTC. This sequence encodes CASTATGIYEQYF. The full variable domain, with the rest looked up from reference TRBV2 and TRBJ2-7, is EPEVTQTPSHQVTQMGQEVILRCVPISNHLYFYWYRQILGQKVEFLVSFYNNEISEKSEIFDDQFSVERPDGSNFTLKIRSTKLEDSAMYFCASTATGIYEQYFGPGTRLTVT.